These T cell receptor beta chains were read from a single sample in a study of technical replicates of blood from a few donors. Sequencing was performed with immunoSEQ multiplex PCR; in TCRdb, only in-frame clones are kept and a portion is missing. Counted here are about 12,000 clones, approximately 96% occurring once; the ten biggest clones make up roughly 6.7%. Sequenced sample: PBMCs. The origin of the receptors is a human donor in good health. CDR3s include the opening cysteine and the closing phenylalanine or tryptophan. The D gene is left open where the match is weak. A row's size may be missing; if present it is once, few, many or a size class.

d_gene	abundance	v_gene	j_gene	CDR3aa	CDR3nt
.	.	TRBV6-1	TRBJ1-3	CASSELLLAGASGNTIYF	TGTGCCAGCAGTGAACTACTTTTGGCGGGTGCCTCTGGAAACACCATATATTTT
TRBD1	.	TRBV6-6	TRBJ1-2	CASRRGQGANYGYTF	TGTGCCAGCAGAAGAGGACAGGGGGCTAACTATGGCTACACCTTC
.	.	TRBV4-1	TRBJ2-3	CASSQDPVKTDTQYF	TGCGCCAGCAGCCAAGACCCAGTCAAGACAGATACGCAGTATTTT
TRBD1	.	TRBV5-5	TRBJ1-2	CASSEGQGVRGYTF	TGTGCCAGCAGCGAGGGACAGGGGGTCCGTGGCTACACCTTC
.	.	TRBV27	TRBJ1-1	CASSPPGLGTEAFF	TGTGCCAGCAGTCCGCCGGGGTTGGGCACTGAAGCTTTCTTT
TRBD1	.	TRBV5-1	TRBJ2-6	CASTLRAGGGGANVLTF	TGCGCCAGCACGCTTCGGGCAGGGGGTGGTGGGGCCAACGTCCTGACTTTC
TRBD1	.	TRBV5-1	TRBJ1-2	CASSLTGDYGYTF	TGCGCCAGCAGCTTAACAGGGGACTATGGCTACACCTTC
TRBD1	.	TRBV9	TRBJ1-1	CASSETGGPEAFF	TGTGCCAGCAGCGAAACAGGGGGCCCTGAAGCTTTCTTT
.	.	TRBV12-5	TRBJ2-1	CASGLDRLERDNEQFF	TGTGCTAGTGGTCTGGACAGGTTAGAGCGGGACAATGAGCAGTTCTTC
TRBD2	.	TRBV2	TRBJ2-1	CASSEQLAGDEQFF	TGTGCCAGCAGTGAGCAGCTAGCGGGAGATGAGCAGTTCTTC
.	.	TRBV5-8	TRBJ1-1	CASSFEEGNTEAFF	TGTGCCAGCAGCTTTGAAGAGGGGAACACTGAAGCTTTCTTT
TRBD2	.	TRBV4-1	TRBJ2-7	CASSHFRLAGEPKVVYEQYF	TGCGCCAGCAGCCATTTCCGACTAGCGGGGGAGCCGAAGGTAGTCTACGAGCAGTACTTC
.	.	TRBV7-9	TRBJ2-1	CASSPPTTNGYNEQFF	TGTGCCAGCAGCCCCCCGACTACTAACGGGTACAATGAGCAGTTCTTC
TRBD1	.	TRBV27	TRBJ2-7	CASSFVTGGKYEQYF	TGTGCCAGCAGTTTCGTGACAGGGGGCAAATACGAGCAGTACTTC
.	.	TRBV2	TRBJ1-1	CASTRGADEAFF	TGTGCCAGCACTCGAGGCGCTGATGAAGCTTTCTTT
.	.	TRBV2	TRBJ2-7	CASRDLVGAPYEQYF	TGTGCCAGCAGAGATCTAGTGGGAGCTCCCTACGAGCAGTACTTC
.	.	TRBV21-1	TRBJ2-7	CAGEDSQGGEQYF	TGTGCCGGCGAGGACAGCCAGGGGGGTGAGCAGTACTTC
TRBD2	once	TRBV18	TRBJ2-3	CASSPDASGRETQYF	TGTGCCAGCTCACCAGATGCTAGCGGGAGAGAAACGCAGTATTTT
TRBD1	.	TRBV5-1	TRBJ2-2	CASTSGQVNTGELFF	TGCGCCAGCACCTCGGGACAGGTGAACACCGGGGAGCTGTTTTTT
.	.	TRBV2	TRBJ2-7	CASSEARQGLGYEQYF	TGTGCCAGCAGTGAAGCGCGGCAGGGGTTAGGGTACGAGCAGTACTTC
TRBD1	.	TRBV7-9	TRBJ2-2	CASSSRGQGGTGELFF	TGTGCCAGCAGCTCCCGTGGACAGGGGGGCACCGGGGAGCTGTTTTTT
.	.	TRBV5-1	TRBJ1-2	CASSFGGGALGYTF	TGCGCCAGCAGCTTCGGCGGGGGGGCCCTTGGCTACACCTTC
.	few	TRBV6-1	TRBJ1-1	CASSGLRVWENTEAFF	TGTGCCAGCAGTGGACTGCGGGTCTGGGAGAACACTGAAGCTTTCTTT
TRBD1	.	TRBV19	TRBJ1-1	CASSAGDRTEAFF	TGTGCCAGTAGTGCCGGGGACAGGACTGAAGCTTTCTTT
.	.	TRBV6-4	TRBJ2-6	CASSDGGGSGANVLTF	TGTGCCAGCAGTGACGGAGGTGGGTCTGGGGCCAACGTCCTGACTTTC
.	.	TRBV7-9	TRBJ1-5	CASSLGQANQPQHF	TGTGCCAGCAGCTTAGGACAAGCCAATCAGCCCCAGCATTTT
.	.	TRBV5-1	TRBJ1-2	CASSPGGTRPHGYTF	TGCGCCAGCAGCCCTGGGGGGACGAGGCCTCATGGCTACACCTTC
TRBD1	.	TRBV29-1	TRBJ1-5	CSVMTGVGVSQPQHF	TGCAGCGTTATGACAGGGGTTGGTGTAAGTCAGCCCCAGCATTTT
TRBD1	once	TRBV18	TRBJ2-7	CASSQTTGTVYEQYF	TGTGCCAGCTCCCAAACTACCGGGACAGTCTACGAGCAGTACTTC
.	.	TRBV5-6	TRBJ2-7	CASSLGGDSYEQYF	TGTGCCAGCAGCTTGGGGGGGGACTCCTACGAGCAGTACTTC
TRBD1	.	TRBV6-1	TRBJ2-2	CASGQGYDTGELFF	TGTGCCAGCGGACAGGGGTACGACACCGGGGAGCTGTTTTTT
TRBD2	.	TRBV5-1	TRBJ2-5	CASSLGLAGGETQYF	TGCGCCAGCAGCTTGGGACTAGCGGGAGGAGAGACCCAGTACTTC
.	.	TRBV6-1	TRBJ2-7	CASVSLTSYEQYF	TGTGCCAGCGTGTCGTTGACTTCCTACGAGCAGTACTTC